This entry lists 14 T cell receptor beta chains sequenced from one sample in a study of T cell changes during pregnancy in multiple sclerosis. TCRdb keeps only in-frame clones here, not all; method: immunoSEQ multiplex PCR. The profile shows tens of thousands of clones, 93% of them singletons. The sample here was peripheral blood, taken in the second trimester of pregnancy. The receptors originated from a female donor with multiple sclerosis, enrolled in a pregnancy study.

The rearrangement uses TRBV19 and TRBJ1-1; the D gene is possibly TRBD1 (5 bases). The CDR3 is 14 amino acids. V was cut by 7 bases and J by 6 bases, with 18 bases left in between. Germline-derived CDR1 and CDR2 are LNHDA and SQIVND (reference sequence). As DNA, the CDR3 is TGTGCCAGTAATAATGGGCAGGGAGGACCTGAAGCTTTCTTT. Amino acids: CASNNGQGGPEAFF.

The CDR3 loop is CASSLDFQVGYTF. CDR3 in DNA: TGTGCCAGCAGCTTGGATTTCCAGGTTGGCTACACCTTC. The chain links TRBV5-5 to TRBJ1-2; no reliable D call. Germline values: CDR1 SGHKS, CDR2 YYEKEE (reference sequence). The V and J ends lost 0 bases and 7 bases respectively, with 10 bases between them. The CDR3 is 13 amino acids.

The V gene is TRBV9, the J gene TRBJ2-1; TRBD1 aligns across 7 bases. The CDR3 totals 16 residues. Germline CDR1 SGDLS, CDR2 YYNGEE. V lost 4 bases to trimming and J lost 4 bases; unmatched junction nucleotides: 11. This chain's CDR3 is CASSPNPQGRYNEQFF. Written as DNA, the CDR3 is TGTGCCAGCAGCCCAAACCCACAGGGGCGATACAATGAGCAGTTCTTC.

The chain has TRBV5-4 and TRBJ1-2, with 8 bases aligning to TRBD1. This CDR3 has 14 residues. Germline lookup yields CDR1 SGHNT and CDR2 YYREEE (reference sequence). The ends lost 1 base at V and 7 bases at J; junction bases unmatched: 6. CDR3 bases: TGTGCCAGCAGCTTGAGCGGACAGGGTTTTGGCTACACCTTC. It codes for CASSLSGQGFGYTF. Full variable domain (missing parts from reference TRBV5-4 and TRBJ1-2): ETGVTQSPTHLIKTRGQQVTLRCSSQSGHNTVSWYQQALGQGPQFIFQYYREEENGRGNFPPRFSGLQFPNYSSELNVNALELDDSALYLCASSLSGQGFGYTFGSGTRLTVV.

CDR3 region: CASSPRTGNTGELFF. The CDR3 region has the DNA TGTGCCAGCAGCCCCCGGACAGGGAACACCGGGGAGCTGTTTTTT. The gene calls are TRBV7-2 and TRBJ2-2; 7 bases agree with TRBD1. J was trimmed by 1 base and V by 5 bases; bases with no gene match: 4. The CDR3 sequence is 15 residues long. Looked up from germline, CDR1 is SGHTA and CDR2 is FQGNSA.

For the CDR3, the DNA is TGCAGCGTTGGAATGGGCGGGGGGGCCTACGAGCAGTACTTC. Translating gives CSVGMGGGAYEQYF. The V gene is TRBV29-1, the J gene TRBJ2-7; the match to TRBD2 covers 9 bases. Germline V gene lookup returns CDR1 SQVTM and CDR2 ANQGSEA. Trimming removed 4 bases from V and 2 bases from J; junction bases left unmatched: 6. This CDR3 has 14 amino acids.

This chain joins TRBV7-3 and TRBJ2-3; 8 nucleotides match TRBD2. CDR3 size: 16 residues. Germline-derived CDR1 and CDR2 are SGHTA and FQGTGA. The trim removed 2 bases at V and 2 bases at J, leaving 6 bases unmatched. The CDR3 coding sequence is TGTGCCAGCAGCTTAGGCGCGGGGGGACCCACAGATACGCAGTATTTT. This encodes CASSLGAGGPTDTQYF.

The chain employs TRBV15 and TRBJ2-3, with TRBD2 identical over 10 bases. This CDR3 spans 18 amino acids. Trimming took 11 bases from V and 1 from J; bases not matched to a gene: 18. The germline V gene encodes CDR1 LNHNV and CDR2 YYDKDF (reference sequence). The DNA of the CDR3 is TGTGCCCCCGACGCCCCAGCGGGGGGGGATTTTTGCACAGATACGCAGTATTTT. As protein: CAPDAPAGGDFCTDTQYF.

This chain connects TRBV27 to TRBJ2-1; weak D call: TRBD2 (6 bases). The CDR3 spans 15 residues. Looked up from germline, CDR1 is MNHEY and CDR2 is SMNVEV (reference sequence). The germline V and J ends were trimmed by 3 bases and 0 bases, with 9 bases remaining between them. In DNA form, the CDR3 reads TGTGCCAGCAGTTTGGGCGGGGTCTCCTACAATGAGCAGTTCTTC. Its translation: CASSLGGVSYNEQFF.

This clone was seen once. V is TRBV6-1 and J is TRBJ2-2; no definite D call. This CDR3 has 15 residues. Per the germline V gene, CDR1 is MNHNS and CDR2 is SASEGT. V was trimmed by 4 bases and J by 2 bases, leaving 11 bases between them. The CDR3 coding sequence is TGTGCCAGCAGTGTACCTAACGTAAACACCGGGGAGCTGTTTTTT. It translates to CASSVPNVNTGELFF.

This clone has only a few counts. The CDR3 DNA reads as TGTGCCAGTAGCCTGAGAGCCTTGTTCTATAATTCACCCCTCCACTTT. As protein: CASSLRALFYNSPLHF. The gene calls are TRBV19 and TRBJ1-6; the D is unclear. The V gene's germline CDR1 is LNHDA and CDR2 SQIVND (reference sequence). V was shortened by 6 bases and J by 3 bases, with 15 bases between the two germline ends. The CDR3 loop spans 16 amino acids.

CDR3 protein: CASSVALVSGGPPEAFF. CDR3 DNA: TGTGCCAGCAGCGTAGCTTTAGTTTCAGGGGGCCCCCCTGAAGCTTTCTTT. The chain links TRBV9 to TRBJ1-1; 8 bases map to TRBD1. Losses at the gene ends were 0 bases for V and 6 bases for J; bases not matched to a gene: 13. The CDR3 contains 17 residues. Germline CDR1 and CDR2: SGDLS and YYNGEE.

The CDR3 loop is CASSLSGPPTDTQYF. DNA of the CDR3: TGCGCCAGCAGCTTGTCAGGCCCTCCCACAGATACGCAGTATTTT. The rearrangement uses TRBV5-1 and TRBJ2-3; no reliable D call. This CDR3 spans 15 amino acids. In germline, CDR1 is SGHRS, CDR2 YFSETQ. V was shortened by 1 base and J by 2 bases, with 11 bases between the two germline ends. Variable domain in full (rest from reference TRBV5-1 and TRBJ2-3): KAGVTQTPRYLIKTRGQQVTLSCSPISGHRSVSWYQQTPGQGLQFLFEYFSETQRNKGNFPGRFSGRQFSNSRSEMNVSTLELGDSALYLCASSLSGPPTDTQYFGPGTRLTVL.

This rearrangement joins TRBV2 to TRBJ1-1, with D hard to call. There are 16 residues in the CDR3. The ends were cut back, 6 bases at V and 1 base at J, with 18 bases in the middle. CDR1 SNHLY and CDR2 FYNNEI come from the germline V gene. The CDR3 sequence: CASSPNGEGTNTEAFF. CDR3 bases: TGTGCCAGCAGCCCGAACGGGGAGGGCACGAACACTGAAGCTTTCTTT.